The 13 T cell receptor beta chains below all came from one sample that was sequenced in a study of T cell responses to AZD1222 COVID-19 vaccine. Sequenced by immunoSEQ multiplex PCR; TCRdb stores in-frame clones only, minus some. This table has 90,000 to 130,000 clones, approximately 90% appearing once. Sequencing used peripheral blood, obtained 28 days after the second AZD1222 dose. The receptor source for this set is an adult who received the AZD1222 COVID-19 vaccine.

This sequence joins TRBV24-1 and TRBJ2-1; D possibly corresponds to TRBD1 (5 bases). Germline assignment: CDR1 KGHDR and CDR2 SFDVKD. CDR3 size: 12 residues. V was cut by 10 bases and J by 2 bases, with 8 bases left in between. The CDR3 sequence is CATQGTYNEQFF. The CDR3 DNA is TGTGCCACTCAGGGTACCTACAATGAGCAGTTCTTC.

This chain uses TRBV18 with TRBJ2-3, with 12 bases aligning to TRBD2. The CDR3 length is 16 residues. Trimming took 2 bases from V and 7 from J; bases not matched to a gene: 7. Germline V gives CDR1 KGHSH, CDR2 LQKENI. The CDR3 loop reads CASSPAQTSGGHTQYF. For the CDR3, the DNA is TGTGCCAGCTCACCAGCCCAGACTAGCGGGGGCCATACGCAGTATTTT.

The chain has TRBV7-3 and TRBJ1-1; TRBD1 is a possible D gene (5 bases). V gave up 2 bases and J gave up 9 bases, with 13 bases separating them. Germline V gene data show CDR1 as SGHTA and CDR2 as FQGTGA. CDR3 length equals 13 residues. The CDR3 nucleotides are TGTGCCAGCAGCTTATGGGACCCTCCAAAAGCTTTCTTT. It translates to CASSLWDPPKAFF.

The CDR3 is CASSIDRIRDGYTF. The CDR3 nucleotides read TGTGCCAGTAGTATAGATCGGATAAGGGATGGCTACACCTTC. This chain joins TRBV19 and TRBJ1-2, with D unclear. The V end was cut by 0 bases, the J end by 6 bases, with 11 bases between. CDR1 LNHDA and CDR2 SQIVND come from the germline V gene (reference sequence). The CDR3 runs to 14 residues.

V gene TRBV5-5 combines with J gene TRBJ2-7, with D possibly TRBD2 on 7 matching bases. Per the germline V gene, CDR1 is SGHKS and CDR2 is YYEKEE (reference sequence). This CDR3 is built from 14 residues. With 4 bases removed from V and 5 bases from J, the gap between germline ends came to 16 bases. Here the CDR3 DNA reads TGTGCCAGCAGCCCGGGAGGTCAGGGGAACGAGCAGTACTTC. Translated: CASSPGGQGNEQYF.

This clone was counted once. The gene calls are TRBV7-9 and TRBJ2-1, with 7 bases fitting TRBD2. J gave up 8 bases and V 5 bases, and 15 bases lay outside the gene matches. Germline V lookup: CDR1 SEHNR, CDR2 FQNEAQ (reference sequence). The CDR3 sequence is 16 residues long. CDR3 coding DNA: TGTGCCAGCAGCCCGGCTAGCGGAACCTATTGGGATGAGCAGTTCTTC. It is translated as CASSPASGTYWDEQFF.

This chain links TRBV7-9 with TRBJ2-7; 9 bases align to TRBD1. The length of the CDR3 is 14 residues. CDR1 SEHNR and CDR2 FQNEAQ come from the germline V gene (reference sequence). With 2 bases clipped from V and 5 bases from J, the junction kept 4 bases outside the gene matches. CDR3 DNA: TGTGCCAGCAGCTTAAGGACAGGGGTGCACGAGCAGTACTTC. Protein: CASSLRTGVHEQYF. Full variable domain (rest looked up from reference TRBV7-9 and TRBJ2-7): DTGVSQNPRHKITKRGQNVTFRCDPISEHNRLYWYRQTLGQGPEFLTYFQNEAQLEKSRLLSDRFSAERPKGSFSTLEIQRTEQGDSAMYLCASSLRTGVHEQYFGPGTRLTVT.

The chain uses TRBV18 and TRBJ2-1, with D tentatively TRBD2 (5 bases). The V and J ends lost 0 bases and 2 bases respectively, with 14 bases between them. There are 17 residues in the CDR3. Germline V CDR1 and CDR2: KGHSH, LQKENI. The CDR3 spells CASSPPMSVGAYNEQFF. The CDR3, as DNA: TGTGCCAGCTCACCACCGATGTCGGTGGGAGCCTACAATGAGCAGTTCTTC.

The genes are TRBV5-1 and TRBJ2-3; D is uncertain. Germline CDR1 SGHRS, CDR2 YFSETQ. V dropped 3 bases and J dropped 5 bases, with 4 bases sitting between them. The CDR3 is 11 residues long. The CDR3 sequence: CASSWGDTQYF. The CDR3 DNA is TGCGCCAGCAGCTGGGGAGATACGCAGTATTTT.

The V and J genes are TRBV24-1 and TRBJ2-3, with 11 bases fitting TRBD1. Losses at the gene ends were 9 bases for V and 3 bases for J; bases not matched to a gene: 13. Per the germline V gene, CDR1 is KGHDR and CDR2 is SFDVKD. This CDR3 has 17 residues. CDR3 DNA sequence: TGTGCCACCTCGGGCCGACTCGGGACAGGGGGGACAGATACGCAGTATTTT. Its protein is CATSGRLGTGGTDTQYF.

This chain's CDR3 is CASSSGQAYYGYTF. The DNA for the CDR3 is TGTGCCAGCAGTTCGGGACAGGCATACTATGGCTACACCTTC. The chain employs TRBV28 and TRBJ1-2; TRBD1 matches 8 bases. The CDR3 loop spans 14 amino acids. V was clipped by 4 bases and J by 3 bases; unmatched bases: 4. Germline V lookup: CDR1 MDHEN, CDR2 SYDVKM.

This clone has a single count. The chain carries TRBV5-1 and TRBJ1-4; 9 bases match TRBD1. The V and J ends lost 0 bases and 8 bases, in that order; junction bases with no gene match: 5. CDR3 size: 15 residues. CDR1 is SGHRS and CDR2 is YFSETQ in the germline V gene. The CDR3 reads CASSLGDRAGEKLFF. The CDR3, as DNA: TGCGCCAGCAGCTTGGGGGACAGGGCCGGGGAAAAACTGTTTTTT. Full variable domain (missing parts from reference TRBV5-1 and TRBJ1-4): KAGVTQTPRYLIKTRGQQVTLSCSPISGHRSVSWYQQTPGQGLQFLFEYFSETQRNKGNFPGRFSGRQFSNSRSEMNVSTLELGDSALYLCASSLGDRAGEKLFFGSGTQLSVL.

CDR3 coding DNA: TGTGCCAGCAGCCCATTTTCGGGTTCCTACGAGCAGTACTTC. It specifies CASSPFSGSYEQYF. The chain has TRBV27 and TRBJ2-7, with no clear D. There are 14 residues in the CDR3. Trimming removed 6 bases from V and 1 base from J, with 13 bases in between. Per the germline V gene, CDR1 is MNHEY and CDR2 is SMNVEV (reference sequence).